This T cell receptor beta chain was recorded in a study of blood T cell repertoires in COVID-19. TCRdb's table, derived via immunoSEQ multiplex PCR, lists solely in-frame clones and lacks some. In the table there are a few hundred thousand clones, around nine tenths of which are singletons. The CDR3 loop spans 15 amino acids. Trimming shortened V by 6 bases and J by 0 bases, and 12 bases separated the two germline ends. Germline assignment: CDR1 SNHLY and CDR2 FYNNEI. Cohort 3 donors were reported recovered after two negative PCRs, clearance, or symptom resolution. This chain joins TRBV2 and TRBJ2-1; perhaps TRBD1 as D (6 bases). This sequence originates from a woman aged 50 to 60 who had recovered from COVID-19. Sequencing was done on a sample of PBMCs or T cells enriched from blood (not recorded which). CDR3 nucleotides: TGTGCCAGCAGAGGGACAATAAGCTCCTACAATGAGCAGTTCTTC. It specifies CASRGTISSYNEQFF.